The sequence of this TCR beta chain was determined in a study of cytomegalovirus exposure and HLA in healthy donors. Background on the study: Samples from HLA-typed donors yielded about 80 million unique TCRs in an early data release. Study conclusions and caveats: There were a few CMV-associated chains whose specificity for CMV antigens was confirmed in vitro. Cytomegalovirus status was reportedly diagnosed by the classifier with high sensitivity and specificity.

The V end lost 4 bases, the J end lost 3 bases, and 8 bases lay between the germline ends. This CDR3 has 12 amino acids. CDR1 and CDR2 from the germline V gene are SGHKS and YYEKEE (reference sequence). PCR amplification relied on 60 Vbeta primers (plus 13 Jbeta primers). Measured with immunoSEQ multiplex PCR; TCRdb has only the in-frame clones, and not every one. The sample consists of 150,000 to 200,000 clones, about four fifths of them appearing once. There are a few counts of this clone. Antigen unknown. Despite likely unrecorded immune exposures, the donors were nominally healthy at the time of sampling.

The rearrangement joins TRBV5-5 to TRBJ2-7, with D possibly matching TRBD1 (6 bases). This receptor was identified in a woman in her late teens or twenties in good health and CMV-seronegative. What was sequenced was PBMCs. CDR3 region: CASSTQGYEQYV. As DNA, the CDR3 is TGTGCCAGCAGCACACAGGGCTACGAGCAGTACGTC.